This T cell receptor (beta chain) is drawn from a study of T cell changes during pregnancy in multiple sclerosis. TCRdb's copy holds only in-frame clones and misses some; the assay was immunoSEQ multiplex PCR. The sample contains roughly 45,000 clones, 88% of which appear only once. Trimming stripped 4 bases from V and 0 bases from J, with 10 bases between. In germline, CDR1 is LGHNA, CDR2 YSLEER. The CDR3 has 15 residues. The gene calls are TRBV4-3 and TRBJ1-5, with a weak D call TRBD1 (6 bases). The TCR sequence derives from a female donor with multiple sclerosis, enrolled in a pregnancy study. This specimen consisted of CD4+ T cells from peripheral blood mononuclear cells, obtained in the second trimester of pregnancy. The CDR3 spells CASSLQGYSNQPQHF. CDR3 DNA sequence: TGCGCCAGCAGCCTACAGGGATATAGCAATCAGCCCCAGCATTTT.